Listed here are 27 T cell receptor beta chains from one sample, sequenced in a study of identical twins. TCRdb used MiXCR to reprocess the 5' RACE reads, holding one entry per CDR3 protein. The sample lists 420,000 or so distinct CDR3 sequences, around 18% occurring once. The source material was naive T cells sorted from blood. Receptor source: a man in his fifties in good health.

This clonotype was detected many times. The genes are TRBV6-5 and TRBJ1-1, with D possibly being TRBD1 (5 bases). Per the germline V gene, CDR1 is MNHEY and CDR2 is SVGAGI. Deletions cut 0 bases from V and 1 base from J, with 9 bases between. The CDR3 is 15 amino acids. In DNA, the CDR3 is TGTGCCAGCAGTTACTCGGGTACAGGGAACACTGAAGCTTTCTTT. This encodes CASSYSGTGNTEAFF.

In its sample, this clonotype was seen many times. The CDR3 DNA is TGCAGCGTTGAAGGGGGGAACACTGAAGCTTTCTTT. This sequence encodes CSVEGGNTEAFF. This chain uses TRBV29-1 with TRBJ1-1; D not resolved. There are 12 residues in the CDR3. Trimming stripped 1 base from V and 1 base from J, with 4 bases between. The V gene's germline CDR1 is SQVTM and CDR2 ANQGSEA.

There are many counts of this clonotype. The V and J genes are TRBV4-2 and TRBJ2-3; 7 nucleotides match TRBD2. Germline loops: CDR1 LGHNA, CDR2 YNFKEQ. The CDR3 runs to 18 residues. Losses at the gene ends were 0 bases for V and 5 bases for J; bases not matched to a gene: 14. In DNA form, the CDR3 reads TGTGCCAGCAGCCAAGATCCCCGACTAGCTCGGGTGGGAGATACGCAGTATTTT. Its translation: CASSQDPRLARVGDTQYF.

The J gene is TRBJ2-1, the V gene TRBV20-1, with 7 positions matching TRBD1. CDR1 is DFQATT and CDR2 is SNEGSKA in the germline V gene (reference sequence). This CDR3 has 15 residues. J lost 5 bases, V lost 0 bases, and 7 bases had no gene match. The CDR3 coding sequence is TGCAGTGCTAGAGATCCCGGGACAGCTGACAATGAGCAGTTCTTC. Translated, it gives CSARDPGTADNEQFF.

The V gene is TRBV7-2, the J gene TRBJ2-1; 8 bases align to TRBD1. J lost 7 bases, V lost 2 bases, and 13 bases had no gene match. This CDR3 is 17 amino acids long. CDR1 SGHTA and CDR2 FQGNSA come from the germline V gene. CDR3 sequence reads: CASSLIYIGQGRNEQFF. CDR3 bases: TGTGCCAGCAGCTTAATTTATATAGGACAGGGACGGAATGAGCAGTTCTTC.

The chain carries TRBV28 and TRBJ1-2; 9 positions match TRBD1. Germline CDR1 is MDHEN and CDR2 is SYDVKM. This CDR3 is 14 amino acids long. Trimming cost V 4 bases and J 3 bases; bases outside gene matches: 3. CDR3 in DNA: TGTGCCAGCAGTTGGGACAGGGCCGACTATGGCTACACCTTC. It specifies CASSWDRADYGYTF.

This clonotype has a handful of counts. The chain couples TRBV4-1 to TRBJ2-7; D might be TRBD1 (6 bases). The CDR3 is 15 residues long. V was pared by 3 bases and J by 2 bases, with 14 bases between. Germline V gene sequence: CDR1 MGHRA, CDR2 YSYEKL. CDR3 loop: CASSQYRDSPYEQYF. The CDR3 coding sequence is TGCGCCAGCAGCCAGTACAGGGATTCCCCCTACGAGCAGTACTTC.

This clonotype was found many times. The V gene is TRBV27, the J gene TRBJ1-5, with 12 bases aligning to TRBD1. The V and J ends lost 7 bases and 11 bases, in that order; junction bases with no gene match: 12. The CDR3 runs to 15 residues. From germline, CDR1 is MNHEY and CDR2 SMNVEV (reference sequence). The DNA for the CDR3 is TGTGCCAGCAAGGAAACCGGGACAGGGGGCTTGGCCCAGCATTTT. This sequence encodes CASKETGTGGLAQHF.

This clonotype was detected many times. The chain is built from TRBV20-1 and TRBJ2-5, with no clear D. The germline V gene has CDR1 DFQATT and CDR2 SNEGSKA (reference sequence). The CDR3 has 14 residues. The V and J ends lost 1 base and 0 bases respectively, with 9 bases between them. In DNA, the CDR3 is TGCAGTGCTAGAGCCGTGGGTCACCAAGAGACCCAGTACTTC. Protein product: CSARAVGHQETQYF.

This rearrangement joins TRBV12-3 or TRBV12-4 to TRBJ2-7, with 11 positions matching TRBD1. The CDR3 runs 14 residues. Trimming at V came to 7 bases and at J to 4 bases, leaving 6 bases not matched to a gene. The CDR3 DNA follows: TGTGCCAGCAACCGGGACAGGGGGAGATACGAGCAGTACTTC. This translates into CASNRDRGRYEQYF.

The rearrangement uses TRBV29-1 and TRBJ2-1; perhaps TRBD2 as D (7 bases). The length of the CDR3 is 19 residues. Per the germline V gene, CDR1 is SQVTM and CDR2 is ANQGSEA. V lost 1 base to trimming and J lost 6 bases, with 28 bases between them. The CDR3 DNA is TGCAGCGTTGAAGCGTTGAGGAGGGGGGAGGGCCCAGGTGCCAATGAGCAGTTCTTC. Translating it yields CSVEALRRGEGPGANEQFF.

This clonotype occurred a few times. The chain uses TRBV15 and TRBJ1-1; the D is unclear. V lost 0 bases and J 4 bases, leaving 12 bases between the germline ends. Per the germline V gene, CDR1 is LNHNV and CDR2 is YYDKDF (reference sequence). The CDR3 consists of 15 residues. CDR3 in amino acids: CATSRDGTKGTEAFF. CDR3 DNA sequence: TGTGCCACCAGCAGAGATGGCACAAAGGGCACTGAAGCTTTCTTT. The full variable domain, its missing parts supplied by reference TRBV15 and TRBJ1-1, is DAMVIQNPRYQVTQFGKPVTLSCSQTLNHNVMYWYQQKSSQAPKLLFHYYDKDFNNEADTPDNFQSRRPNTSFCFLDIRSPGLGDTAMYLCATSRDGTKGTEAFFGQGTRLTVV.

CDR3 bases: TGTGCCAGCAGTCCCTTGACTAGCGGGGCCTACGAGCAGTACTTC. It codes for CASSPLTSGAYEQYF. The chain carries TRBV6-1 and TRBJ2-7; 11 nucleotides align to TRBD2. The CDR3 length is 15 residues. V lost 5 bases and J lost 2; bases outside the gene matches: 5. Germline CDR1 is MNHNS and CDR2 is SASEGT.

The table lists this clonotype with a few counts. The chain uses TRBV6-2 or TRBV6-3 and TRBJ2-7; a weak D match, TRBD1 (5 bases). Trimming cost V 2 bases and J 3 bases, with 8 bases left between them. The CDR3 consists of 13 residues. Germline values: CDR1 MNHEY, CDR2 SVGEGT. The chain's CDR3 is CASSYPDIYEQYF. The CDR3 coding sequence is TGTGCCAGCAGTTACCCGGACATCTACGAGCAGTACTTC.

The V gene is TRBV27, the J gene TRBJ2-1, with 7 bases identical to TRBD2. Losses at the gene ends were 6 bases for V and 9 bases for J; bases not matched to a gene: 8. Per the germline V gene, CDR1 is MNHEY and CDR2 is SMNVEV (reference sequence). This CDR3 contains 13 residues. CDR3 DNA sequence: TGTGCCAGCAGACCCGGACTAGTGACTGAGCAGTTCTTC. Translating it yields CASRPGLVTEQFF.

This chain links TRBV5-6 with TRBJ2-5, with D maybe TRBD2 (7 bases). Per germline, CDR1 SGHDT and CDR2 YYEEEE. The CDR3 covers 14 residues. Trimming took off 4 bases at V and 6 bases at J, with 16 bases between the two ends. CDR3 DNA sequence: TGTGCCAGCAGCGGGAAAGAGGGGGGGAAGACCCAGTACTTC. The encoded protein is CASSGKEGGKTQYF. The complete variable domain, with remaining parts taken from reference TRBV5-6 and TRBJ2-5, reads DAGVTQSPTHLIKTRGQQVTLRCSPKSGHDTVSWYQQALGQGPQFIFQYYEEEERQRGNFPDRFSGHQFPNYSSELNVNALLLGDSALYLCASSGKEGGKTQYFGPGTRLLVL.

The CDR3: CSASASGIAKNIQYF. CDR3 DNA sequence: TGCAGTGCTAGCGCTAGCGGGATAGCCAAAAACATTCAGTACTTC. V gene TRBV20-1 combines with J gene TRBJ2-4, with 9 bases matching TRBD2. The trim removed 3 bases at V and 0 bases at J, leaving 3 bases unmatched. CDR1 DFQATT and CDR2 SNEGSKA come from the germline V gene (reference sequence). The CDR3 is 15 amino acids.

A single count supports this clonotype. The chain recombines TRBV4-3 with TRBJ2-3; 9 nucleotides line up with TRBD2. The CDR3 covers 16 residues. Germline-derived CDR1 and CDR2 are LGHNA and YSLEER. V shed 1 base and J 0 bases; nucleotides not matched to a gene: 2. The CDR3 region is CASSQGTSASTDTQYF. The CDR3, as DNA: TGCGCCAGCAGCCAAGGGACTAGCGCGAGCACAGATACGCAGTATTTT.

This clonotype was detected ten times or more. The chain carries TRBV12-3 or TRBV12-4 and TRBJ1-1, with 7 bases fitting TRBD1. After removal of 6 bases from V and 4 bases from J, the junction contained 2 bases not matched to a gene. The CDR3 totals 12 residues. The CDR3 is CASSPGGTEAFF. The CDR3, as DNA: TGTGCCAGCAGCCCAGGGGGCACTGAAGCTTTCTTT.

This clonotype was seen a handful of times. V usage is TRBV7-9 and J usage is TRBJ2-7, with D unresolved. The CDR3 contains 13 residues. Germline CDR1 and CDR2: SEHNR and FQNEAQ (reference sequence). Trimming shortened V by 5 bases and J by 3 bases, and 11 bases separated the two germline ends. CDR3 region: CASSPDGGYEQYF. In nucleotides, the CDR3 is TGTGCCAGCAGCCCAGACGGCGGCTACGAGCAGTACTTC.

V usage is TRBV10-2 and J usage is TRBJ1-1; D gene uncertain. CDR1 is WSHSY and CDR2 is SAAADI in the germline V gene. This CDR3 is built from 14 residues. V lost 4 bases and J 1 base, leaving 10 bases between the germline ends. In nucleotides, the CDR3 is TGCGCCAGCAGTGCTCCGGGAACGAACACTGAAGCTTTCTTT. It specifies CASSAPGTNTEAFF.

CDR3 nucleotides: TGCGCCAGCAGCCAAGATATCGGAGGGGTCCGCGAGCAGTACTTC. Protein sequence: CASSQDIGGVREQYF. This chain connects TRBV4-3 to TRBJ2-7; the D gene is possibly TRBD2 (6 bases). CDR3 length equals 15 residues. V lost 0 bases to trimming and J lost 6 bases, with 15 bases between them. Per the germline V gene, CDR1 is LGHNA and CDR2 is YSLEER.

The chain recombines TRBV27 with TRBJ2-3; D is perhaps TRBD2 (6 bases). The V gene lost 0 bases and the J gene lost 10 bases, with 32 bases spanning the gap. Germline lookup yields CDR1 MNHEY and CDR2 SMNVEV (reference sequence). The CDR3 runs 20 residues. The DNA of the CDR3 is TGTGCCAGCAGTTTATCGATAGGATGGCGCGGGACGGGGAACATGGTTGCGCAGTATTTT. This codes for CASSLSIGWRGTGNMVAQYF.

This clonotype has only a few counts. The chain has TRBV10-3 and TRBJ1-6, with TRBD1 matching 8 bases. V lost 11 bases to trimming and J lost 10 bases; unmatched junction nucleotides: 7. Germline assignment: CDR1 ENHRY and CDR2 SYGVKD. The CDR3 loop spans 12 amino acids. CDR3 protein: CAVTTGDSPLHF. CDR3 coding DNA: TGTGCCGTCACGACAGGGGACTCACCCCTCCACTTT.

CDR3 bases: TGTGCCAGCAGCTTTACCGGGACTAGCGGGTCCTACGAGCAGTACTTC. Protein sequence: CASSFTGTSGSYEQYF. The chain links TRBV5-5 to TRBJ2-7, with 12 bases aligning to TRBD2. Trimming removed 2 bases from V and 1 base from J; junction bases left unmatched: 4. CDR1 is SGHKS and CDR2 is YYEKEE in the germline V gene (reference sequence). CDR3 length: 16 amino acids.

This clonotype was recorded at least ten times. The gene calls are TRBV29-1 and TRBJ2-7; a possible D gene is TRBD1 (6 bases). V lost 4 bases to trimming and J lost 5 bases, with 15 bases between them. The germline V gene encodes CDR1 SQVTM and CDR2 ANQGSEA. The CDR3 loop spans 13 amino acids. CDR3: CSVVGHNGHEQYF. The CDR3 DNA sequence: TGCAGCGTTGTGGGACATAATGGCCACGAGCAGTACTTC.

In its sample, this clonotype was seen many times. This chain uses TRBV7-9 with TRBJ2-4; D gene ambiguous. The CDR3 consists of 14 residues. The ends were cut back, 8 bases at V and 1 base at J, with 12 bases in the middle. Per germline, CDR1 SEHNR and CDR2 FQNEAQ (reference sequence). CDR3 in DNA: TGTGCCAGCGGGTTTGGCCGGGCCAAAAACATTCAGTACTTC. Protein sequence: CASGFGRAKNIQYF.